One and the same sample provided the 26 T cell receptor beta chains below, sequenced in a study of vaccination effects on CD4 cells after COVID-19. Antigens for these TCRs are unknown. Viral peptide pool expansion of antigen-specific CD4+ T cells preceded sequencing in the ViraFEST assay. Subsequent to a culture period of 10 days, CD4+ T cells were isolated. As their vaccination, participants received two doses of either BNT162b2 or mRNA-1273. Only in-frame clones appear in the TCRdb table, and some are missing; sequencing was by immunoSEQ multiplex PCR. The data contain tens of thousands of clones, approximately 78% of them singletons. Sequencing was performed on CD4+ T cells from PBMCs cultured with HCoV-OC43 spike peptides, taken after COVID-19 vaccination. The subset denotes: HCoV-OC43 spike overlapping peptide pool stimulation. The origin of the receptors is a human donor who received a COVID-19 vaccine.

This clone has a single count. The CDR3 nucleotides are TGTGCCATCAGGCATGGAGGGGGGAATGATTCACCCCTCCACTTT. The encoded protein is CAIRHGGGNDSPLHF. The chain links TRBV10-3 to TRBJ1-6, with D possibly being TRBD1 (6 bases). V dropped 6 bases and J dropped 8 bases, with 17 bases sitting between them. The germline gives CDR1 ENHRY, CDR2 SYGVKD. The CDR3 covers 15 residues.

V is TRBV14 and J is TRBJ2-2, with 7 bases that match TRBD2. The CDR3 loop spans 16 amino acids. Germline values: CDR1 SGHDN, CDR2 FVKESK. Germline trimming cut 1 base from V and 3 bases from J; bases unmatched to any gene: 5. The CDR3 coding sequence is TGTGCCAGCAGCCAAGGGACTAGAATCTACACCGGGGAGCTGTTTTTT. Protein: CASSQGTRIYTGELFF.

The chain combines TRBV6-5 with TRBJ2-5; D is perhaps TRBD1 or TRBD2 (5 bases each). Trimming left V 6 bases short and J 4 bases short, with 15 bases between. The CDR3 spans 14 residues. Per germline, CDR1 MNHEY and CDR2 SVGAGI. CDR3 DNA: TGTGCCAGCAGCAAAACGGGACGGCGAGAGACCCAGTACTTC. This translates into CASSKTGRRETQYF.

This clone appeared a few times. Other DNA sequences in the sample encode the same CDR3. The chain employs TRBV10-1 and TRBJ2-5; TRBD1 might be the D (6 bases). This CDR3 has 14 amino acids. The V and J ends lost 0 bases and 4 bases respectively, with 9 bases between them. Germline CDR1 reads WNHNN; CDR2 reads SYGVQD (reference sequence). CDR3 residues: CASSESRGSETQYF. CDR3 bases: TGCGCCAGCAGTGAGTCTAGGGGGTCAGAGACCCAGTACTTC.

In its sample, this clone was seen once. J is TRBJ1-2 and V is TRBV9; D remains unclear. The CDR3 runs 11 residues. Trimming removed 7 bases from V and 6 bases from J, with 10 bases in between. Germline loops: CDR1 SGDLS, CDR2 YYNGEE. The CDR3 loop is CASSLNHGYTF. CDR3 in DNA: TGTGCCAGCTCTCTTAATCATGGCTACACCTTC.

CDR3 in DNA: TGCGCCAGCAGCCATCCGGGGGGGGTTGGAAGGAACTATGGCTACACCTTC. Residues: CASSHPGGVGRNYGYTF. The V call is TRBV4-1, the J call TRBJ1-2; D might be TRBD1 (5 bases). The CDR3 extends over 17 amino acids. Germline values: CDR1 MGHRA, CDR2 YSYEKL. V lost 3 bases to trimming and J lost 2 bases, with 19 bases between them.

The chain uses TRBV5-1 and TRBJ1-4; the D gene is possibly TRBD1 (6 bases). The CDR3 loop spans 15 amino acids. The V and J ends lost 0 bases and 3 bases respectively, with 9 bases between them. Germline CDR1 reads SGHRS; CDR2 reads YFSETQ. The CDR3 here is CASSLGGGPNEKLFF. For the CDR3, the DNA is TGCGCCAGCAGCTTGGGAGGGGGACCTAATGAAAAACTGTTTTTT.

This chain links TRBV9 with TRBJ2-3; no reliable D call. There are 15 residues in the CDR3. Germline V gene sequence: CDR1 SGDLS, CDR2 YYNGEE. With 0 bases removed from V and 2 bases from J, the gap between germline ends came to 10 bases. CDR3 DNA: TGTGCCAGCAGCGTAGCAGTTAGAAACACAGATACGCAGTATTTT. Translating gives CASSVAVRNTDTQYF.

This chain uses TRBV25-1 with TRBJ1-6, with D tentatively TRBD1 (6 bases). CDR3 length: 14 amino acids. Germline CDR1 and CDR2: MGHDK and SYGVNS. Trimming took off 3 bases at V and 6 bases at J, with 9 bases between the two ends. The CDR3 bases are TGTGCCAGCAGTGACCCAGGGGTTAATTCACCCCTCCACTTT. It encodes CASSDPGVNSPLHF.

The chain has TRBV5-1 and TRBJ1-1; D unclear. This CDR3 comprises 13 residues. From germline, CDR1 is SGHRS and CDR2 YFSETQ. V lost 2 bases and J lost 0, with 5 bases in between. The CDR3 here is CASSLSMNTEAFF. The CDR3 DNA follows: TGCGCCAGCAGCTTATCAATGAACACTGAAGCTTTCTTT. The variable domain in full, completed from reference TRBV5-1 and TRBJ1-1, reads KAGVTQTPRYLIKTRGQQVTLSCSPISGHRSVSWYQQTPGQGLQFLFEYFSETQRNKGNFPGRFSGRQFSNSRSEMNVSTLELGDSALYLCASSLSMNTEAFFGQGTRLTVV.

The V and J genes are TRBV7-9 and TRBJ2-3, with D uncertain. CDR1 SEHNR and CDR2 FQNEAQ come from the germline V gene (reference sequence). Trimming took 7 bases from V and 4 from J, leaving 12 bases between them. This CDR3 contains 13 residues. DNA of the CDR3: TGTGCCAGCATCCTCCTAGGACCAGATACGCAGTATTTT. Its protein product is CASILLGPDTQYF.

V is TRBV6-5 and J is TRBJ1-2; D is uncertain. Germline values: CDR1 MNHEY, CDR2 SVGAGI. There are 13 residues in the CDR3. V lost 8 bases and J lost 8, with 18 bases in between. The CDR3 protein is CASSWNPSGGYTF. The CDR3 DNA follows: TGTGCCAGCTCTTGGAACCCCAGTGGGGGCTACACCTTC.

This chain connects TRBV5-1 to TRBJ1-3; weak D call: TRBD1 (6 bases). Germline V gene lookup returns CDR1 SGHRS and CDR2 YFSETQ. The CDR3 extends over 17 amino acids. V gave up 3 bases and J gave up 0 bases, with 16 bases separating them. Here the CDR3 reads CASSWGQGGLSGNTIYF. The CDR3 bases are TGCGCCAGCAGCTGGGGACAAGGCGGGCTCTCTGGAAACACCATATATTTT. The full variable domain, with the rest looked up from reference TRBV5-1 and TRBJ1-3, is KAGVTQTPRYLIKTRGQQVTLSCSPISGHRSVSWYQQTPGQGLQFLFEYFSETQRNKGNFPGRFSGRQFSNSRSEMNVSTLELGDSALYLCASSWGQGGLSGNTIYFGEGSWLTVV.

CDR3: CASIITGNTEAFF. The DNA for the CDR3 is TGTGCCAGCATCATAACAGGGAACACTGAAGCTTTCTTT. The chain has TRBV7-9 and TRBJ1-1, with D tentatively TRBD1 (5 bases). The CDR3 is 13 amino acids. V lost 7 bases and J 1 base, leaving 10 bases between the germline ends. Looked up from germline, CDR1 is SEHNR and CDR2 is FQNEAQ (reference sequence).

This clone was picked up one time. The chain combines TRBV7-6 with TRBJ2-1; 13 positions agree with TRBD2. Trimming cost V 5 bases and J 8 bases; bases outside gene matches: 6. The CDR3 length is 15 residues. Germline V gene lookup returns CDR1 SGHVS and CDR2 FNYEAQ. Here the CDR3 DNA reads TGTGCCAGCAGCGCCACTAGCGGGGGGGCCCATGAGCAGTTCTTC. Its translation: CASSATSGGAHEQFF.

This chain uses TRBV5-1 with TRBJ1-2; no reliable D call. V shed 0 bases and J shed 2 bases, with 11 bases lying between them. The CDR3 is 15 residues long. CDR1 is SGHRS and CDR2 is YFSETQ in the germline V gene. CDR3 region: CASSLDSRLNYGYTF. The CDR3 DNA sequence: TGCGCCAGCAGCTTGGACAGCAGACTAAACTATGGCTACACCTTC.

Points on this clone: Compared with germline, one end of the junction differs, possibly owing to a read error. The rearrangement uses TRBV3-1 (or the pseudogene TRBV3-2) and TRBJ1-5; D call uncertain. CDR1 LGHDT and CDR2 YNNKEL come from the germline V gene (reference sequence). This CDR3 has 14 residues. The CDR3, as DNA: TGTGCCAGCAGCAAAGAGGGAAAATACCAGCCCCAGCATTTT. Translated: CASSKEGKYQPQHF.

The chain recombines TRBV4-2 with TRBJ2-1; 9 bases agree with TRBD2. The germline gives CDR1 LGHNA, CDR2 YNFKEQ. The CDR3 runs to 14 residues. The V and J ends lost 4 bases and 6 bases, in that order; junction bases with no gene match: 4. The CDR3 region has the DNA TGTGCCAGCAGCCGGCGGGGGGGTGGCAATGAGCAGTTCTTC. It yields the protein CASSRRGGGNEQFF.

This chain joins TRBV5-4 and TRBJ2-5, with D hard to call. The CDR3 is 11 residues long. Germline CDR1 is SGHNT and CDR2 is YYREEE (reference sequence). Trimming removed 3 bases from V and 2 bases from J, with 2 bases in between. The CDR3 nucleotides are TGTGCCAGCAGCTCTCAAGAGACCCAGTACTTC. Its translation is CASSSQETQYF.

This chain joins TRBV6-5 and TRBJ1-3; D is perhaps TRBD1 (5 bases). Germline values: CDR1 MNHEY, CDR2 SVGAGI. Deletions cut 6 bases from V and 0 bases from J, with 9 bases between. This CDR3 spans 14 amino acids. CDR3 sequence (DNA): TGTGCCAGCAGGGGGGTGAGCTCTGGAAACACCATATATTTT. Amino acids: CASRGVSSGNTIYF.

The rearrangement uses TRBV11-2 and TRBJ1-2, with D unclear. From germline, CDR1 is SGHAT and CDR2 FQNNGV. V shed 1 base and J shed 0 bases, with 9 bases lying between them. The CDR3 runs 15 residues. The CDR3 region has the DNA TGTGCCAGCAGCTTAGCCCGGCCCACTAACTATGGCTACACCTTC. Residues: CASSLARPTNYGYTF.

A few counts support this clone. The chain combines TRBV7-9 with TRBJ2-6; no clear D. Between the trimmed V and J ends, which lost 4 bases and 3 bases, there was a span of 13 bases. CDR1 is SEHNR and CDR2 is FQNEAQ in the germline V gene (reference sequence). This CDR3 region has 16 residues. CDR3 sequence (DNA): TGTGCCAGCAGCTCACGCTCTGGGGTTGGGGCCAACGTCCTGACTTTC. Protein: CASSSRSGVGANVLTF.

The chain has TRBV29-1 and TRBJ1-4, with D unclear. V was pared by 4 bases and J by 0 bases, with 12 bases between. This CDR3 region has 15 residues. Germline-derived CDR1 and CDR2 are SQVTM and ANQGSEA. The CDR3 DNA sequence: TGCAGCGTTGTCTTACGGATCGCAACTAATGAAAAACTGTTTTTT. Encoded protein: CSVVLRIATNEKLFF.

This chain uses TRBV19 with TRBJ2-7; D remains ambiguous. From germline, CDR1 is LNHDA and CDR2 SQIVND (reference sequence). This CDR3 has 14 residues. The V end lost 1 base, the J end lost 1 base, and 8 bases lay between the germline ends. DNA of the CDR3: TGTGCCAGTAGTATAGGTGGCGGATCCTACGAGCAGTACGTC. It codes for CASSIGGGSYEQYV.

The count of this clone is one. V gene TRBV5-5 combines with J gene TRBJ2-5; unclear D gene. The CDR3 spans 12 residues. The ends were cut back, 0 bases at V and 5 bases at J, with 5 bases in the middle. The germline V gene encodes CDR1 SGHKS and CDR2 YYEKEE (reference sequence). The CDR3 protein is CASSLEGETQYF. The CDR3 DNA follows: TGTGCCAGCAGCTTGGAAGGGGAGACCCAGTACTTC.

The J gene is TRBJ2-7, the V gene TRBV6-6; D is perhaps TRBD2 (5 bases). The CDR3 runs 14 residues. The ends were cut back, 7 bases at V and 2 bases at J, with 15 bases in the middle. The germline CDR1 and CDR2 sequences are MNHNY and SVGAGI (reference sequence). CDR3 nucleotides: TGTGCCAGCACCCGCCGGGAAGGCGCCTACGAGCAGTACGTC. Translated, it gives CASTRREGAYEQYV.